This T cell receptor beta chain was sequenced during a study of metastatic and nonmetastatic thyroid tumors. Study-wide results and limits: Across blood and tumor, TCR beta diversity in malignant thyroid tumors was reportedly significantly higher than in benign nodules.

Patients had received no treatment of any kind before thyroid surgery. This clone was picked up many times. Its cognate antigen is unknown. Trimming removed 2 bases from V and 2 bases from J; junction bases left unmatched: 9. The CDR3 loop spans 18 amino acids. Germline values: CDR1 SGHTA, CDR2 FQGNSA. TCRdb re-called the PCR reads through MiXCR. Among tens of thousands of clones listed, about 18% were seen once. Sequences were obtained from blood. The chain joins TRBV7-2 to TRBJ2-6, with TRBD2 identical over 7 bases. The receptor was derived from a male donor with papillary thyroid cancer or a benign thyroid nodule (not recorded which). Some clones in this sample may be carry-over from other donors' samples. CDR3 DNA: TGTGCCAGCAGCTTACCCCCGGGAGGTACCCCTGGGGCCAACGTCCTGACTTTC. It is translated as CASSLPPGGTPGANVLTF.